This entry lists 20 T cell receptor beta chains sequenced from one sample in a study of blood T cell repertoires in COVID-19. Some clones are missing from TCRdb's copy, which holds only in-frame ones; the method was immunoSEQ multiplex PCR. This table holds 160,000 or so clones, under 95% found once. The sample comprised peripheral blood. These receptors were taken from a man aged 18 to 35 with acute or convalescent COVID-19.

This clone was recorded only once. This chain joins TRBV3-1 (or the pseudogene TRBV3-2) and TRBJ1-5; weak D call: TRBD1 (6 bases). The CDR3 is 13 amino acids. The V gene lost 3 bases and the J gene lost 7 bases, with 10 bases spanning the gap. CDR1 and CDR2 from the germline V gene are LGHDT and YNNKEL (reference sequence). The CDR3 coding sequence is TGTGCCAGCAGCCATCCCGGACAGCAGCCCCAGCATTTT. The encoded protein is CASSHPGQQPQHF.

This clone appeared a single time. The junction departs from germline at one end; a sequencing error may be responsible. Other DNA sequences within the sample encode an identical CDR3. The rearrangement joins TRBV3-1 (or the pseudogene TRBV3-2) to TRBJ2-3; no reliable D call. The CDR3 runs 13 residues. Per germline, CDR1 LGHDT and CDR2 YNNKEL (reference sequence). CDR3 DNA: TGTGCCAGCAGCCAATCCGGCACAGATACGCAATATTTT. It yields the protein CASSQSGTDTQYF.

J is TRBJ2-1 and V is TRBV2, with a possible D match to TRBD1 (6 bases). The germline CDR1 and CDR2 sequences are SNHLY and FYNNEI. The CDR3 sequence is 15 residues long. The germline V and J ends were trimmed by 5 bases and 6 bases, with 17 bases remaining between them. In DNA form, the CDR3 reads TGTGCCAGCAGTACCCCAGGGGTAAAAAGCAATGAGCAGTTCTTC. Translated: CASSTPGVKSNEQFF. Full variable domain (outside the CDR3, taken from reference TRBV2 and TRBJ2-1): EPEVTQTPSHQVTQMGQEVILRCVPISNHLYFYWYRQILGQKVEFLVSFYNNEISEKSEIFDDQFSVERPDGSNFTLKIRSTKLEDSAMYFCASSTPGVKSNEQFFGPGTRLTVL.

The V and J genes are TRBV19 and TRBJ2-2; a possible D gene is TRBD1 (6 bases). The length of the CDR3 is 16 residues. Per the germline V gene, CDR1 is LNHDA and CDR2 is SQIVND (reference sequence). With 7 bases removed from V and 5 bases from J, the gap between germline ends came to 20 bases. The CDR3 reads CASKPLGRGETGELFF. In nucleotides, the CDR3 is TGTGCCAGTAAACCCCTGGGCAGGGGAGAGACCGGGGAGCTGTTTTTT.

The CDR3 DNA is TGTGCCAGCCAATTTGAGGGGACTGTCCGCAATGAGCAGTTCTTC. This encodes CASQFEGTVRNEQFF. V and J are TRBV19 and TRBJ2-1, with D possibly TRBD2 on 6 matching bases. CDR3 size: 15 residues. Trimming left V 9 bases short and J 6 bases short, with 21 bases between. Looked up from germline, CDR1 is LNHDA and CDR2 is SQIVND (reference sequence). Full variable domain (outside the CDR3, taken from reference TRBV19 and TRBJ2-1): DGGITQSPKYLFRKEGQNVTLSCEQNLNHDAMYWYRQDPGQGLRLIYYSQIVNDFQKGDIAEGYSVSREKKESFPLTVTSAQKNPTAFYLCASQFEGTVRNEQFFGPGTRLTVL.

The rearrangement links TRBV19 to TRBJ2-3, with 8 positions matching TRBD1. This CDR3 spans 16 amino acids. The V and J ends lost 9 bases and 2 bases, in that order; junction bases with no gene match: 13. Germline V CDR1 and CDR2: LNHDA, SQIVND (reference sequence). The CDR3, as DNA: TGTGCCAGCAGGGGGCTTGCCACTTCTCACACAGATACGCAGTATTTT. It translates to CASRGLATSHTDTQYF.

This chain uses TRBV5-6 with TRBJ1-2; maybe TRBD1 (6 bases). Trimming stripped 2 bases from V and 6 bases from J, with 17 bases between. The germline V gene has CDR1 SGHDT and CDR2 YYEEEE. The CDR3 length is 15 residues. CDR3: CASSFSDYRADGYTF. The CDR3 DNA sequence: TGTGCCAGCAGCTTCTCGGATTACAGGGCAGATGGCTACACCTTC.

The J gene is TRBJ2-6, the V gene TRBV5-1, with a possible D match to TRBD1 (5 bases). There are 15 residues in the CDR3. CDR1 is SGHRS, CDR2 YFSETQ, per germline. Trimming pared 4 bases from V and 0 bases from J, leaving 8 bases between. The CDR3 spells CASSPDSSGANVLTF. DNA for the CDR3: TGCGCCAGCAGCCCCGACAGCTCTGGGGCCAACGTCCTGACTTTC.

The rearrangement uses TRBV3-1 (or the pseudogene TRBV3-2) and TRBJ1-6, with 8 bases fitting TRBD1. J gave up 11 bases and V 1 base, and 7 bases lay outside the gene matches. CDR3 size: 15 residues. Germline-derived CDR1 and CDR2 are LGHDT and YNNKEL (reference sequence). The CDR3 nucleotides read TGTGCCAGCAGCCAAGTGGTGGACAGGGACGCACCCCTCCACTTT. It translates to CASSQVVDRDAPLHF.

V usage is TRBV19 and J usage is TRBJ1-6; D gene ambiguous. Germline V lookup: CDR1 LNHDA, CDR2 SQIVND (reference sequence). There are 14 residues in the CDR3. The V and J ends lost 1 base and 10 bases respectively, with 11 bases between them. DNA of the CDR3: TGTGCCAGTAGTATAGTTTCGGCGGGATCACCCCTCCACTTT. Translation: CASSIVSAGSPLHF.

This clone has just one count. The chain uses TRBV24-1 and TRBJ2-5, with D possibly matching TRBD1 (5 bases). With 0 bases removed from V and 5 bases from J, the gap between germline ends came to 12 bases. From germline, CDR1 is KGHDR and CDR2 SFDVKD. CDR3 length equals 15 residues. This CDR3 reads CATSDLVGAKETQYF. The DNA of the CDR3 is TGTGCCACCAGTGATTTGGTTGGGGCCAAGGAGACCCAGTACTTC.

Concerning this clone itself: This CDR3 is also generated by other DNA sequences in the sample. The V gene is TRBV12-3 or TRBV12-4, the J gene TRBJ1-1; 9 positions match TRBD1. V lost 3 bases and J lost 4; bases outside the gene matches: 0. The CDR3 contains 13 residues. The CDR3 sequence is CASSLDRGTEAFF. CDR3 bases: TGTGCCAGCAGTTTGGACAGGGGCACTGAAGCTTTCTTT.

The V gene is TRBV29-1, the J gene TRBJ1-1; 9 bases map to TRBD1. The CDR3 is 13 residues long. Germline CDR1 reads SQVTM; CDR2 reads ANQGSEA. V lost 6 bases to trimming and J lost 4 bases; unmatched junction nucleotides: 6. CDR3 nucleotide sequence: TGCAGCGTGGGGACAGGGTACACCACTGAAGCTTTCTTT. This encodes CSVGTGYTTEAFF.

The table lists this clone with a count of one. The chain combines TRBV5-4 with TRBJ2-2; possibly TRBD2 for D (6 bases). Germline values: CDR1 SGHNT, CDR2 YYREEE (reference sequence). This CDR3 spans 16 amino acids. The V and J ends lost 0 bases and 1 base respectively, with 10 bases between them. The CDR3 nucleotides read TGTGCCAGCAGCTTGGTTGGAGGGATGAACACCGGGGAGCTGTTTTTT. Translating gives CASSLVGGMNTGELFF.

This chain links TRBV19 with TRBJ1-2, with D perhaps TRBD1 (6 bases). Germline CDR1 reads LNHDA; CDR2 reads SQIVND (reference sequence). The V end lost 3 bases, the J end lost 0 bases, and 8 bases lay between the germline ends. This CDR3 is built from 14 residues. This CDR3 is CASSIGQSNYGYTF. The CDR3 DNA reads TGTGCCAGTAGTATCGGACAGTCTAACTATGGCTACACCTTC.

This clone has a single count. The CDR3: CASSLTGVSGNTIYF. The CDR3 DNA is TGTGCCAGCAGCTTGACAGGGGTGTCTGGAAACACCATATATTTT. The chain has TRBV9 and TRBJ1-3, with 8 bases lining up with TRBD1. V was pared by 4 bases and J by 1 base, with 4 bases of the junction left unmatched. Germline CDR1 is SGDLS and CDR2 is YYNGEE. The CDR3 consists of 15 residues.

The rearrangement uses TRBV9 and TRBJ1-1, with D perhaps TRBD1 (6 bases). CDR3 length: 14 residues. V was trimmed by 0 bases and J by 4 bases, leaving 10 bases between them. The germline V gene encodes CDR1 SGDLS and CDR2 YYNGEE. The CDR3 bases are TGTGCCAGCAGCGTAGAACAGGGTGGCACTGAAGCTTTCTTT. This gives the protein CASSVEQGGTEAFF.

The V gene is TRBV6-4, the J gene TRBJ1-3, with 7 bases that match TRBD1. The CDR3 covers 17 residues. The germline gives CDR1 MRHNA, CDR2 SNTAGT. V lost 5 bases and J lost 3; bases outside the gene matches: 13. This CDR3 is CASSLNFTGEDGNTIYF. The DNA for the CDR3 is TGTGCCAGCAGTCTCAATTTTACAGGGGAAGATGGAAACACCATATATTTT.

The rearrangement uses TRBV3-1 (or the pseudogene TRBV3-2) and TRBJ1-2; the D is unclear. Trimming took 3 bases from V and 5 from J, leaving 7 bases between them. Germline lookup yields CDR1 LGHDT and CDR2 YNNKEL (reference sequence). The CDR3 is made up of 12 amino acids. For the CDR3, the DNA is TGTGCCAGCAGCCACGCAGTTTATGGCTACACCTTC. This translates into CASSHAVYGYTF.

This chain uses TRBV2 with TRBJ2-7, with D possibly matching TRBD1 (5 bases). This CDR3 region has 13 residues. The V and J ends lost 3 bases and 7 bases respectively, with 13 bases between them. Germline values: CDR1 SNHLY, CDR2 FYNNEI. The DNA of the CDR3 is TGTGCCAGCAGTGACGAACTACAGGAAGAGCAGTACTTC. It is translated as CASSDELQEEQYF.